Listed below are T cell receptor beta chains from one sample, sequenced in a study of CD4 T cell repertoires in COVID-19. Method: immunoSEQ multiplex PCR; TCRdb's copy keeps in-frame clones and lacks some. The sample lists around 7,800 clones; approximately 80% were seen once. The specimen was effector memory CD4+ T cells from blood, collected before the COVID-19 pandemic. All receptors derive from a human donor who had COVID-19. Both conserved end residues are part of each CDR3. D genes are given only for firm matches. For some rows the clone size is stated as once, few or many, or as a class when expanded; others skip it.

CDR3nt: TGTGCCAGCAGGGGGCAGGGGGCTGGGGCCAACGTCCTGACTTTC
CDR3aa: CASRGQGAGANVLTF
v_gene: TRBV27
j_gene: TRBJ2-6
abundance: .
d_gene: TRBD1

CDR3nt: TGTGCCAGTAGTACGACTAGCGGGAGACCCCTCGAGCAGTACTTC
CDR3aa: CASSTTSGRPLEQYF
v_gene: TRBV19
j_gene: TRBJ2-7
abundance: .
d_gene: TRBD2

CDR3nt: TGTGCCAGCAGCTTAGGGGGGACTAGCGTCAATGAGCAGTTCTTC
CDR3aa: CASSLGGTSVNEQFF
v_gene: TRBV7-2
j_gene: TRBJ2-1
abundance: .
d_gene: TRBD2

CDR3nt: TGTGCCAGCAGCTTCCGGGACAGGCCGAATAGCAATCAGCCCCAGCATTTT
CDR3aa: CASSFRDRPNSNQPQHF
v_gene: TRBV5-6
j_gene: TRBJ1-5
abundance: .
d_gene: TRBD1

CDR3nt: TGTGCCAGTAGTTCAGGGATGAGGCAGCCCCAGCATTTT
CDR3aa: CASSSGMRQPQHF
v_gene: TRBV19
j_gene: TRBJ1-5
abundance: .
d_gene: .

CDR3nt: TGTGCCAGCAGCTTAGCGGGACGGGGGGCCTACAATGAGCAGTTCTTC
CDR3aa: CASSLAGRGAYNEQFF
v_gene: TRBV11-2
j_gene: TRBJ2-1
abundance: .
d_gene: TRBD2

CDR3nt: TGTGCCAGCACAAGCGCCGGGACAGGGCCGGGCGAGCAGTACTTC
CDR3aa: CASTSAGTGPGEQYF
v_gene: TRBV28
j_gene: TRBJ2-7
abundance: .
d_gene: TRBD1

CDR3nt: TGTGCCAGCGGGACAGGGGGCAACACTGAAGCTTTCTTT
CDR3aa: CASGTGGNTEAFF
v_gene: TRBV5-4
j_gene: TRBJ1-1
abundance: few
d_gene: TRBD1

CDR3nt: TGTGCCAGCAGCTTACGAGCGTCAGGACTTCGGGGCACTGAAGCTTTCTTT
CDR3aa: CASSLRASGLRGTEAFF
v_gene: TRBV7-2
j_gene: TRBJ1-1
abundance: .
d_gene: .

CDR3nt: TGTGCCAGCAGCCCGGGACTAGCGGGAGTTAGGTTCGTCCAAGAGACCCAGTACTTC
CDR3aa: CASSPGLAGVRFVQETQYF
v_gene: TRBV5-4
j_gene: TRBJ2-5
abundance: .
d_gene: TRBD2

CDR3nt: TGCGCCAGCAGTGAGGGCGGACAGGACCTTTTCGGAGGCTACACCTTC
CDR3aa: CASSEGGQDLFGGYTF
v_gene: TRBV10-1
j_gene: TRBJ1-2
abundance: .
d_gene: TRBD1

CDR3nt: TGTGCCATCAGCGATCCGAATAGCCCAGCCGATACGCAGTATTTT
CDR3aa: CAISDPNSPADTQYF
v_gene: TRBV10-3
j_gene: TRBJ2-3
abundance: once
d_gene: .

CDR3nt: TGCGCCAGCAGCTTGCAGGGGCTAGCGGGAGGTTTAGAGCAGTTCTTC
CDR3aa: CASSLQGLAGGLEQFF
v_gene: TRBV5-1
j_gene: TRBJ2-1
abundance: .
d_gene: TRBD2

CDR3nt: TGTGCCAGCAGCTCCCACTGGAACACCGGGGAGCTGTTTTTT
CDR3aa: CASSSHWNTGELFF
v_gene: TRBV7-9
j_gene: TRBJ2-2
abundance: .
d_gene: .

CDR3nt: TGTGCCAGCTCCCCCCCCGACAGGTCTCTATCCTATGGCTACACCTTC
CDR3aa: CASSPPDRSLSYGYTF
v_gene: TRBV18
j_gene: TRBJ1-2
abundance: .
d_gene: .

CDR3nt: TGTGCCAGCAGCTTCGCAGGACAGGGCGAGTCCTTC
CDR3aa: CASSFAGQGESF
v_gene: TRBV7-8
j_gene: TRBJ2-7
abundance: .
d_gene: TRBD1

CDR3nt: TGTGCCAGCAGCGCAACAGGGGGCTATCAGCCCCAGCATTTT
CDR3aa: CASSATGGYQPQHF
v_gene: TRBV6-1
j_gene: TRBJ1-5
abundance: .
d_gene: TRBD1

CDR3nt: TGTGCCAGCAGTTATTCCTACGGCTACACCTTC
CDR3aa: CASSYSYGYTF
v_gene: TRBV6-6
j_gene: TRBJ1-2
abundance: few
d_gene: .

CDR3nt: TGTGCCAGCCGTCTTGGCGCGGGGAATTCCTACGAGCAGTACTTC
CDR3aa: CASRLGAGNSYEQYF
v_gene: TRBV28
j_gene: TRBJ2-7
abundance: .
d_gene: .

CDR3nt: TGTGCCAGCAGCGCCCGGGAGGGCAGTCAGGGGTTCTACGAGCAGTACTTC
CDR3aa: CASSAREGSQGFYEQYF
v_gene: TRBV9
j_gene: TRBJ2-7
abundance: .
d_gene: TRBD2

CDR3nt: TGCGCCAGCAGCCAAGAGGGGACATCCCTAGGCTATGGCTACACCTTC
CDR3aa: CASSQEGTSLGYGYTF
v_gene: TRBV4-1
j_gene: TRBJ1-2
abundance: once
d_gene: .

CDR3nt: TGTGCCAGCAGCGCAGGGGCGGCCCAGACCCAGTACTTC
CDR3aa: CASSAGAAQTQYF
v_gene: TRBV11-2
j_gene: TRBJ2-5
abundance: .
d_gene: .

CDR3nt: TGTGCCAGCAGTGCCCGATACGAGCTAGGTGAAGCTTTCTTT
CDR3aa: CASSARYELGEAFF
v_gene: TRBV6-1
j_gene: TRBJ1-1
abundance: .
d_gene: .

CDR3nt: TGTGCCAGCAGTTCCAGTAAATTGAACACTGAAGCTTTCTTT
CDR3aa: CASSSSKLNTEAFF
v_gene: TRBV28
j_gene: TRBJ1-1
abundance: .
d_gene: .

CDR3nt: TGTGCCGCAGCCTGGGGCCCAGATACGCAGTATTTT
CDR3aa: CAAAWGPDTQYF
v_gene: TRBV6-1
j_gene: TRBJ2-3
abundance: .
d_gene: .

CDR3nt: TGTGCCAGCAGTTACGGCTCAACTAATGAAAAACTGTTTTTT
CDR3aa: CASSYGSTNEKLFF
v_gene: TRBV6-6
j_gene: TRBJ1-4
abundance: once
d_gene: .

CDR3nt: TGTGCCAGCAGTGGGACAGGGAGCCATGGCTACACCTTC
CDR3aa: CASSGTGSHGYTF
v_gene: TRBV27
j_gene: TRBJ1-2
abundance: .
d_gene: TRBD1

CDR3nt: TGCGCCAGCAGGAAAAACAGGGCGAACACTGAAGCTTTCTTT
CDR3aa: CASRKNRANTEAFF
v_gene: TRBV10-2
j_gene: TRBJ1-1
abundance: .
d_gene: .

CDR3nt: TGCGCCAGCAGCTCGGGACAGGGGAACGAGCAGTACTTC
CDR3aa: CASSSGQGNEQYF
v_gene: TRBV5-1
j_gene: TRBJ2-7
abundance: .
d_gene: TRBD1

CDR3nt: TGTGCCACCAGCGGCAACACCGGGACTTATGAAAAACTGTTTTTT
CDR3aa: CATSGNTGTYEKLFF
v_gene: TRBV15
j_gene: TRBJ1-4
abundance: once
d_gene: .

CDR3nt: TGTGCCAGCAGCCCAGGGGCTGGAAACACCATATATTTT
CDR3aa: CASSPGAGNTIYF
v_gene: TRBV11-2
j_gene: TRBJ1-3
abundance: once
d_gene: .

CDR3nt: TGCGCCAGCAGCCAAGAAATCTACGAAAAATCCGAGACCCAGTACTTC
CDR3aa: CASSQEIYEKSETQYF
v_gene: TRBV4-1
j_gene: TRBJ2-5
abundance: .
d_gene: .

CDR3nt: TGTGCCAGCAGCTTGGGGACTAGTGATGAGCAGTTCTTC
CDR3aa: CASSLGTSDEQFF
v_gene: TRBV5-4
j_gene: TRBJ2-1
abundance: .
d_gene: TRBD2

CDR3nt: TGCAGCGTTGGGAGGTTCCAAGAGACCCAGTACTTC
CDR3aa: CSVGRFQETQYF
v_gene: TRBV29-1
j_gene: TRBJ2-5
abundance: .
d_gene: .

CDR3nt: TGTGCCAGCACCCCCGTCGGGGGGGCCGCCTACAATGAGCAGTTCTTC
CDR3aa: CASTPVGGAAYNEQFF
v_gene: TRBV6-4
j_gene: TRBJ2-1
abundance: .
d_gene: TRBD2

CDR3nt: TGTGCCAGTAGTCAGGATATCATTTATGGCTACACCTTC
CDR3aa: CASSQDIIYGYTF
v_gene: TRBV19
j_gene: TRBJ1-2
abundance: .
d_gene: .

CDR3nt: TGTGCCAGCAGTGGGTATATCGAGGCTTTCTTT
CDR3aa: CASSGYIEAFF
v_gene: TRBV2
j_gene: TRBJ1-1
abundance: .
d_gene: .

CDR3nt: TGTGCCAGCAGCCCTCTCCCAGTAGAGACCCAGTACTTC
CDR3aa: CASSPLPVETQYF
v_gene: TRBV5-4
j_gene: TRBJ2-5
abundance: .
d_gene: .

CDR3nt: TGCGCCAGCAGCATCGGACAGGGAGGCTACGAGCAGTACTTC
CDR3aa: CASSIGQGGYEQYF
v_gene: TRBV5-1
j_gene: TRBJ2-7
abundance: .
d_gene: TRBD1

CDR3nt: TGCGCCAGCAGTATAGCAGACAACACTGAAGCTTTCTTT
CDR3aa: CASSIADNTEAFF
v_gene: TRBV10-2
j_gene: TRBJ1-1
abundance: .
d_gene: .

CDR3nt: TGCGCCAGCAGCTGGACCACACAGGGGGAGAACACTGAAGCTTTCTTT
CDR3aa: CASSWTTQGENTEAFF
v_gene: TRBV5-1
j_gene: TRBJ1-1
abundance: .
d_gene: TRBD1

CDR3nt: TGTGCCAGCAGTCTTGACAGGGAAGAGAACACTGAAGCTTTCTTT
CDR3aa: CASSLDREENTEAFF
v_gene: TRBV28
j_gene: TRBJ1-1
abundance: .
d_gene: TRBD1

CDR3nt: TGTGCCAGTAGTACCTCGGGACTAGCGGGAGGCGGGGAGCTGTTTTTT
CDR3aa: CASSTSGLAGGGELFF
v_gene: TRBV19
j_gene: TRBJ2-2
abundance: .
d_gene: TRBD2

CDR3nt: TGTGCCAGCAGCTTGGAAAAGGGGTTACTGAACACTGAAGCTTTCTTT
CDR3aa: CASSLEKGLLNTEAFF
v_gene: TRBV5-6
j_gene: TRBJ1-1
abundance: .
d_gene: .

CDR3nt: TGCGCCAGCAGCTTCAGCCGGACTAGCGGGGGCCCCAATGAGCAGTTCTTC
CDR3aa: CASSFSRTSGGPNEQFF
v_gene: TRBV5-1
j_gene: TRBJ2-1
abundance: .
d_gene: TRBD2